This T cell receptor beta chain was identified in a study of shared clonotypes between healthy human individuals. V was pared by 5 bases and J by 5 bases, with 5 bases of the junction left unmatched. Germline V lookup: CDR1 MDHEN, CDR2 SYDVKM. CDR3 size: 16 residues. A split of CD4+ cells into CD45RA+ naive and CD45RA-negative memory subsets was performed. Clones were sequenced by immunoSEQ multiplex PCR, and TCRdb holds only the in-frame ones, with some missing. The table lists hundreds of thousands of clones, less than 85% of them singletons. This chain links TRBV28 with TRBJ2-3; 15 bases agree with TRBD2. The specimen sequenced was memory CD4+ T cells sorted from blood. Subset specified: CD45RA-negative fraction. The clonotype was recovered from a woman aged 25 to 39 in good health. The CDR3 loop is CASSVGLAGGRDTQYF. CDR3 nucleotide sequence: TGTGCCAGCAGTGTGGGACTAGCGGGAGGCAGAGATACGCAGTATTTT.